This is a list of T cell receptor beta chains from one sample in a study of sequential checkpoint blockade in melanoma. Using immunoSEQ multiplex PCR, the repertoire was profiled, and TCRdb retains in-frame clones only, with some absent. Counted here are about 20,000 clones, roughly 66% occurring once; the ten biggest clones make up just over 20%. Sequences were derived from CD8+ T cells sorted from blood (inferred from file names), sampled from a patient given nivolumab and ipilimumab in sequence. These receptors came from a human donor with melanoma. Both conserved end residues are part of each CDR3. A D gene is named only where the DNA matches it firmly.

v_gene	j_gene	d_gene	CDR3aa
TRBV4-3	TRBJ2-6	.	CASSQDASSGANVLTF
TRBV4-1	TRBJ1-2	.	CASSQETGILRDGYTF
TRBV13	TRBJ2-1	.	CASSLGQGEVDEQFF
TRBV5-6	TRBJ1-2	.	CASSLDGQRFYGYTF
TRBV7-2	TRBJ2-3	TRBD2	CASSLVVGAGDMGTQYF
TRBV11-2	TRBJ2-2	.	CASSPPGVNTGELFF
TRBV4-2	TRBJ2-1	TRBD2	CASSREDSGLAGFEQFF
TRBV29-1	TRBJ2-7	TRBD1	CSVLNPGTVSYEQYF
TRBV5-4	TRBJ2-7	TRBD2	CASSWTSGRTYEQYF
TRBV30	TRBJ2-5	.	CAWRGTQKTQYF
TRBV27	TRBJ1-2	.	CASSLSAGATGYTF
TRBV5-1	TRBJ2-7	TRBD1	CASSLDWGQPLYEQYF
TRBV5-4	TRBJ1-1	.	CASSLRSNTEAFF
TRBV6-4	TRBJ2-2	.	CASSDSNGVGGELFF
TRBV27	TRBJ2-3	TRBD2	CASSFRSRLAGPPSTDTQYF
TRBV19	TRBJ2-7	.	CASSIATASYEQYF
TRBV28	TRBJ2-3	TRBD2	CASSFLAGYTDTQYF
TRBV7-3	TRBJ2-1	.	CASSPGSQGKTEQFF
TRBV15	TRBJ2-7	.	CATSRDGRGYEQYF
TRBV7-3	TRBJ2-7	.	CASSGAGAFYYEQYF
TRBV9	TRBJ1-2	.	CASSVEVNYGYTF
TRBV27	TRBJ2-2	TRBD1	CASRPNRDRGTRGWNTGELFF
TRBV28	TRBJ2-3	TRBD2	CASSSPRVTSGGTDTQYF
TRBV28	TRBJ1-1	.	CASSLSGESGEAFF
TRBV19	TRBJ2-5	.	CASSTGGETQYF
TRBV5-1	TRBJ2-6	TRBD1	CASSPGQGAGGANVLTF
TRBV29-1	TRBJ2-2	.	CSGRRDPPGELFF
TRBV6-1	TRBJ2-2	TRBD2	CASSGLADTGELFF
TRBV9	TRBJ2-1	TRBD2	CASSVRGAGTSLHNEQFF
TRBV4-2	TRBJ2-7	TRBD1	CASSLGGTGAYEQYF
TRBV6-5	TRBJ1-2	TRBD1	CASSYGTGGKDYGYTF
TRBV27	TRBJ2-1	TRBD2	CASSFPGLGVNEQFF
TRBV5-4	TRBJ2-3	TRBD2	CASSPWDYNTDTQYF
TRBV5-1	TRBJ1-2	.	CASSLNSGSGYTF
TRBV7-6	TRBJ2-7	.	CASSLGSGPYEQYF